This is a list of T cell receptor beta chains from one sample in a study of tumor T cells in aggressive B-cell lymphoma. The data were produced by immunoSEQ multiplex PCR, yet TCRdb's version contains in-frame clones alone and is incomplete. The data show over 1,000 clones, about 97% seen once. Source material: tumor tissue. All receptors derive from an adult with diffuse large B cell lymphoma. Both conserved end residues are part of each CDR3. D genes are given only for firm matches. The size of a clone is reported for some rows only, either as once, few or many, or as a class for expanded clones.

TGTGCCAGTAGGGACAGGACCCACCCCAATCAGCCCCAGCATTTT CASRDRTHPNQPQHF TRBJ1-5 TRBD1 TRBV19 -
TGTGCCAGCAGCGTAGGTCAGGGGACCACTGAAGCTTTCTTT CASSVGQGTTEAFF TRBJ1-1 - TRBV9 -
TGTGCCAGCTCACCAGGACAGGATATCACAGATACGCAGTATTTT CASSPGQDITDTQYF TRBJ2-3 TRBD1 TRBV18 -
TGTGCCAGCAGCTTGACCGAGGGAGGTCAGCCCCAGCATTTT CASSLTEGGQPQHF TRBJ1-5 - TRBV11-2 once
TGTGCCACGTTGGGGGCAGGGGCCAACGTCCTGACTTTC CATLGAGANVLTF TRBJ2-6 - TRBV28 -
TGTGCCAGCAGTCTAGCCGGGGAACACGAGCAGTACTTC CASSLAGEHEQYF TRBJ2-7 - TRBV7-9 -
TGTGCCAGTAGTCCCCGGGACACTCTTCTCGCGGGGTACTTC CASSPRDTLLAGYF TRBJ2-4 - TRBV19 once
TGCGCCAGCAGCCAAAATCCATTCGCCGGGACAAGGGCAGGGGAACTGTTTTTT CASSQNPFAGTRAGELFF TRBJ1-4 - TRBV4-1 -
TGTGCCAGCAGCTTAGTCAGAACAGATACGCAGTATTTT CASSLVRTDTQYF TRBJ2-3 - TRBV7-9 -
TGTGCCAGCAGCGAAGGGCCAGTGAATGGCTACACCTTC CASSEGPVNGYTF TRBJ1-2 - TRBV2 -
TGTGCCAGCAGCCGGGAACAGGGTGGTTTAGAGACCCAGTACTTC CASSREQGGLETQYF TRBJ2-5 - TRBV5-6 -
TGTGCCAGCAGCTCGGGACTAGCCCTAAAAGGCCATGAGCAGTTCTTC CASSSGLALKGHEQFF TRBJ2-1 TRBD2 TRBV11-2 -
TGTGCCAGCAGCTCTTCTATGGGACAGTTAAATTCACCCCTCCACTTT CASSSSMGQLNSPLHF TRBJ1-6 TRBD1 TRBV5-6 -
TGTGCCAGTAGTCACCGCGGGACAGGGGACTACGAGCAGTACTTC CASSHRGTGDYEQYF TRBJ2-7 TRBD1 TRBV19 -
TGTGCCAGCTCACCACCTGGCGGGGGGTACCAAGAGACCCAGTACTTC CASSPPGGGYQETQYF TRBJ2-5 TRBD2 TRBV18 -
TGTGCCAGCAGCGTAGATGAGGGCTACGAGCAGTACTTC CASSVDEGYEQYF TRBJ2-7 - TRBV9 -
TGTGCCAGCAGCTTAGAGGGCGGGCGCTATGGCTACACCTTC CASSLEGGRYGYTF TRBJ1-2 - TRBV7-2 -
TGTGCCACCACGACTGGGGCTAACGTCCTGACTTTC CATTTGANVLTF TRBJ2-6 - TRBV28 -
TGTGCCAGCAGCCAAGCCGTTGGGTGGGCTATGAACACTGAAGCTTTCTTT CASSQAVGWAMNTEAFF TRBJ1-1 - TRBV4-2 -
TGTGCCAGCTCACCACCTCTCACAGGGCCTCACTATACTGGCTACACCTTC CASSPPLTGPHYTGYTF TRBJ1-2 - TRBV18 -
TGTGCCTGGACCAGGGGGGACACTGAAGCTTTCTTT CAWTRGDTEAFF TRBJ1-1 TRBD1 TRBV30 -
TGTGCCAGTAGTTCGGGACAGGCGATCGGGGTTCACTATGGCTATACCTTC CASSSGQAIGVHYGYTF TRBJ1-2 TRBD1 TRBV19 -
TGTGCCAGCAGCTTCTGGGAGAGAGAGACCCAGTACTTC CASSFWERETQYF TRBJ2-5 - TRBV5-6 -
TGTGCCAGCAGCAATGGGGGGGGTTACCTTGCAACTAATGAAAAACTGTTTTTT CASSNGGGYLATNEKLFF TRBJ1-4 - TRBV21-1 -
TGCAGCGTTGGACAAGGTCTCTACGAGCAGTACTTC CSVGQGLYEQYF TRBJ2-7 - TRBV29-1 -
TGTGCCAGTAGTATAGATCCGGGGAGATCCTACGAGCAGTACTTC CASSIDPGRSYEQYF TRBJ2-7 - TRBV19 -
TGCAGCGTTGAAGATCGCGCGGGGGGGGTCCAGGATACGCAGTATTTT CSVEDRAGGVQDTQYF TRBJ2-3 TRBD2 TRBV29-1 -
TGTGCCAGCAGCGAAGAAGGGACTAGCCCCGTTTCGGTCAATGAGCAGTTCTTC CASSEEGTSPVSVNEQFF TRBJ2-1 TRBD2 TRBV9 -
TGTGCCAGCAGCTTAGGATCCGGGACTAGCGGCACTTACGAGCAGTACTTC CASSLGSGTSGTYEQYF TRBJ2-7 TRBD2 TRBV7-2 once